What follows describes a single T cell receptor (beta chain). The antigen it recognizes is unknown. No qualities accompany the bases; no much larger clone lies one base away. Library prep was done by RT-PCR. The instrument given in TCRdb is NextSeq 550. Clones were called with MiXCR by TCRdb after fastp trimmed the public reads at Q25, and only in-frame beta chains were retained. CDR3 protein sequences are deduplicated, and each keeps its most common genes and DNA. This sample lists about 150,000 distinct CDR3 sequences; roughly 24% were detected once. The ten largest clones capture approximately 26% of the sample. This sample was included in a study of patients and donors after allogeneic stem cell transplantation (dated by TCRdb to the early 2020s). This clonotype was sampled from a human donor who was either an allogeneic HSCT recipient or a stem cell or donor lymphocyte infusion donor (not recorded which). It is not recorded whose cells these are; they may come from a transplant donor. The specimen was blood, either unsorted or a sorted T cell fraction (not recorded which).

The DNA sequence is given as TGCAGCGTTGATTCGACAGCCTACCGGGAGACCCAGTACTTC. Its product reads: CSVDSTAYRETQYF. The rearrangement joined TRBV29-1 to TRBJ2-5, and possibly TRBD1, on 5 matching bases. From the germline V gene, CDR1 is SQVTM and CDR2 is ANQGSEA. The V end loses 3 bases and the J end loses 5 bases, and a stretch of 16 bases separates them. The CDR3 sequence holds 14 residues, the cysteine and phenylalanine included. Solely the CDR3 DNA is kept, with 42 bases framed from the first base. Joined to the reference TRBV29-1 and TRBJ2-5 proteins, this CDR3 gives the full variable domain: SAVISQKPSRDICQRGTSLTIQCQVDSQVTMMFWYRQQPGQSLTLIATANQGSEATYESGFVIDKFPISRPNLTFSTLTVSNMSPEDSSIYLCSVDSTAYRETQYFGPGTRLLVL.